This TCR beta chain derives from a study of TIL therapy for anti-PD-1-resistant metastatic lung cancer. The immunoSEQ assay was v3. Sequencing used immunoSEQ multiplex PCR; TCRdb keeps in-frame clones, though not all of them. This table has about 17,000 clones, roughly 85% appearing once. Stated time point: pre-treatment sample, taken before nivolumab and TIL therapy. This TCR was recovered from a person aged 25-85 years with non-small cell lung cancer. This specimen consisted of blood, obtained at baseline.

This CDR3 is CASSYHPGQGIEQYF. CDR3 nucleotide sequence: TGTGCCAGCAGTTACCACCCGGGACAGGGCATCGAGCAGTACTTC. The J gene is TRBJ2-7, the V gene TRBV6-6, with 9 bases matching TRBD1. The germline gives CDR1 MNHNY, CDR2 SVGAGI (reference sequence). Losses at the gene ends were 2 bases for V and 6 bases for J; bases not matched to a gene: 8. The CDR3 sequence is 15 residues long.